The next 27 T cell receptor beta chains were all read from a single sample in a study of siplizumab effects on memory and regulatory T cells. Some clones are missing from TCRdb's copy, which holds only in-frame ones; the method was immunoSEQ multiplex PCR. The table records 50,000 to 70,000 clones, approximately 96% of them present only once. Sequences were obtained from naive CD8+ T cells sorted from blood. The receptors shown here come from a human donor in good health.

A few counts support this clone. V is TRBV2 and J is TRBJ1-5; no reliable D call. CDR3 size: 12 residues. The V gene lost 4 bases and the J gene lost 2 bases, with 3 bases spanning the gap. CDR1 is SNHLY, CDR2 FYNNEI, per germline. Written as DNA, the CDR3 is TGTGCCAGCAGTGTGGGCAATCAGCCCCAGCATTTT. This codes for CASSVGNQPQHF.

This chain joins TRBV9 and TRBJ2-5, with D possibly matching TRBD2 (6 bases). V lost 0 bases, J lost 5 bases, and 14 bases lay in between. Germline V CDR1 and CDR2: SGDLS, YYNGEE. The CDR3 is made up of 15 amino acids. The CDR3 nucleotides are TGTGCCAGCAGCGTAGCCGGTGTTGGGGGGGAGACCCAGTACTTC. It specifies CASSVAGVGGETQYF.

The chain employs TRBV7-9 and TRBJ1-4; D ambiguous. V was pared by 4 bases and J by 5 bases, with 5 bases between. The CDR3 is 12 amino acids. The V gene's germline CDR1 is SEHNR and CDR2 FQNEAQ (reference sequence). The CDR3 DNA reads TGTGCCAGCAGCTCCCCAAATGAAAAACTGTTTTTT. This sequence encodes CASSSPNEKLFF.

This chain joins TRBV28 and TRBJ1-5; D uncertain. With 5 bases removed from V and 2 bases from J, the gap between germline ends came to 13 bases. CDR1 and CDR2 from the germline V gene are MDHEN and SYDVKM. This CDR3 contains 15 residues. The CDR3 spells CASSDARLGNQPQHF. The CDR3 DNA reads TGTGCCAGCAGTGACGCCAGGCTGGGCAATCAGCCCCAGCATTTT. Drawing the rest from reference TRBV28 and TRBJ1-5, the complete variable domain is DVKVTQSSRYLVKRTGEKVFLECVQDMDHENMFWYRQDPGLGLRLIYFSYDVKMKEKGDIPEGYSVSREKKERFSLILESASTNQTSMYLCASSDARLGNQPQHFGDGTRLSIL.

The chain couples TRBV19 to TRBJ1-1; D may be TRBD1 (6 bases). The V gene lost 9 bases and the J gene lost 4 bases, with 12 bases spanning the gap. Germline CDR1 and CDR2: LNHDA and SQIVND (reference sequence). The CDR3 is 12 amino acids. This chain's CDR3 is CASGQGSTEAFF. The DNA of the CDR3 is TGTGCCAGCGGTCAGGGGAGCACTGAAGCTTTCTTT. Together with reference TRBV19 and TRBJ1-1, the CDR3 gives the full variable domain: DGGITQSPKYLFRKEGQNVTLSCEQNLNHDAMYWYRQDPGQGLRLIYYSQIVNDFQKGDIAEGYSVSREKKESFPLTVTSAQKNPTAFYLCASGQGSTEAFFGQGTRLTVV.

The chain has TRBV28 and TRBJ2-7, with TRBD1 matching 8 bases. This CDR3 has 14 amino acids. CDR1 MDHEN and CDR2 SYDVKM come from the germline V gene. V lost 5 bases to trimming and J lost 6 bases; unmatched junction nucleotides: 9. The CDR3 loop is CASSVGTGGSEQYF. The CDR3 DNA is TGTGCCAGCAGTGTCGGTACAGGGGGATCCGAGCAGTACTTC.

The CDR3 nucleotides read TGCGCCAGCAGCTTGAGTGAGGGTAGCACAGATACGCAGTATTTT. Protein product: CASSLSEGSTDTQYF. The genes are TRBV5-1 and TRBJ2-3; maybe TRBD2 (5 bases). This CDR3 spans 15 amino acids. V lost 1 base, J lost 0 bases, and 9 bases lay in between. Germline-derived CDR1 and CDR2 are SGHRS and YFSETQ. Full variable domain (rest looked up from reference TRBV5-1 and TRBJ2-3): KAGVTQTPRYLIKTRGQQVTLSCSPISGHRSVSWYQQTPGQGLQFLFEYFSETQRNKGNFPGRFSGRQFSNSRSEMNVSTLELGDSALYLCASSLSEGSTDTQYFGPGTRLTVL.

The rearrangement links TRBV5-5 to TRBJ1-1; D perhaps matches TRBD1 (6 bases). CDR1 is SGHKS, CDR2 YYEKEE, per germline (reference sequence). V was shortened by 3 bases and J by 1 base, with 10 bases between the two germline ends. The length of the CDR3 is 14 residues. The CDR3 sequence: CASSSTGTNTEAFF. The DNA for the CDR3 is TGTGCCAGCAGCTCTACAGGGACGAACACTGAAGCTTTCTTT.

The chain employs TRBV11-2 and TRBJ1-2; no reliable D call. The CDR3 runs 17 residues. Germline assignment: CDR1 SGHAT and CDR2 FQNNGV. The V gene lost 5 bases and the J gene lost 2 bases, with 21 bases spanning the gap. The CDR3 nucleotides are TGTGCCAGCAGCGGAATCCTCCTCGAGGGTCCCAACTATGGCTACACCTTC. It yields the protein CASSGILLEGPNYGYTF.

CDR3 bases: TGTGCCAGCAGCTTAGGGCTATCCCTAGAAGCTTTCTTT. Residues: CASSLGLSLEAFF. The V and J genes are TRBV7-8 and TRBJ1-1, with D hard to call. The CDR3 covers 13 residues. Trimming stripped 1 base from V and 8 bases from J, with 11 bases between. Germline V gene lookup returns CDR1 SGHVS and CDR2 FQNEAQ.

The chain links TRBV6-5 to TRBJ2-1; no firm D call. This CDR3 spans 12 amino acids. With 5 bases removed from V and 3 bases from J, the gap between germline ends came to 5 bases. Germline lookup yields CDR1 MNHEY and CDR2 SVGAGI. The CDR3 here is CASSANYNEQFF. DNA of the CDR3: TGTGCCAGCAGTGCTAACTACAATGAGCAGTTCTTC.

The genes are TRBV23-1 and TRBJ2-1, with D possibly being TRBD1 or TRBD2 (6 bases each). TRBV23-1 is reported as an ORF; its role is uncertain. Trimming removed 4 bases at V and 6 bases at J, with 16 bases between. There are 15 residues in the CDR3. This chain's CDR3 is CASSPGGLVLNEQFF. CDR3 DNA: TGCGCCAGCAGTCCCGGGGGCCTGGTCCTCAATGAGCAGTTCTTC.

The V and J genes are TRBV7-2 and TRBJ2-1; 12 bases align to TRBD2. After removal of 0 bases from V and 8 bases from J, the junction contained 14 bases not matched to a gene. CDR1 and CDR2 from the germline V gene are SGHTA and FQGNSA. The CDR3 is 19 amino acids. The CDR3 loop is CASSLAPFGLAGGPDEQFF. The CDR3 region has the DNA TGTGCCAGCAGCTTAGCTCCCTTTGGGCTAGCGGGGGGGCCAGATGAGCAGTTCTTC. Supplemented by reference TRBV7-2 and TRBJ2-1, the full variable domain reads GAGVSQSPSNKVTEKGKDVELRCDPISGHTALYWYRQSLGQGLEFLIYFQGNSAPDKSGLPSDRFSAERTGGSVSTLTIQRTQQEDSAVYLCASSLAPFGLAGGPDEQFFGPGTRLTVL.

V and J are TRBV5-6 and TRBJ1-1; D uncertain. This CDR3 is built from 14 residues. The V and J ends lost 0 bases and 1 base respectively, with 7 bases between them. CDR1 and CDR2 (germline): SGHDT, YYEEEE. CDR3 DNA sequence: TGTGCCAGCAGCTTGGAATACGGGAACACTGAAGCTTTCTTT. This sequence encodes CASSLEYGNTEAFF. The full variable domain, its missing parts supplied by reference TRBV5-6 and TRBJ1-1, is DAGVTQSPTHLIKTRGQQVTLRCSPKSGHDTVSWYQQALGQGPQFIFQYYEEEERQRGNFPDRFSGHQFPNYSSELNVNALLLGDSALYLCASSLEYGNTEAFFGQGTRLTVV.

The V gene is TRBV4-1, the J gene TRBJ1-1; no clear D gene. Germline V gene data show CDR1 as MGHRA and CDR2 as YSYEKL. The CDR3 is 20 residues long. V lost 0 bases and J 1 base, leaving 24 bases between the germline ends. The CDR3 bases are TGCGCCAGCAGCCAAGATTTTGGGTCAGGAACTGCTTTCGGGAACACTGAAGCTTTCTTT. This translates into CASSQDFGSGTAFGNTEAFF.

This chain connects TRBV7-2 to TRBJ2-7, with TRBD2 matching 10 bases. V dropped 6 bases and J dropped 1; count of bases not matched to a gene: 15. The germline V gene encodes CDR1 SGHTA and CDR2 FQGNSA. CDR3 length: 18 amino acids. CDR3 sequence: CASRRAFGSGGQSYEQYF. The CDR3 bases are TGTGCCAGCAGAAGAGCGTTCGGTAGCGGGGGGCAGTCCTACGAGCAGTACTTC.

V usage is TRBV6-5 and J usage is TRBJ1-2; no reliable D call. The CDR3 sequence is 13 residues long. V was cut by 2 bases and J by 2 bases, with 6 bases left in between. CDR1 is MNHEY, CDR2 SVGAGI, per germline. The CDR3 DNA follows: TGTGCCAGCAGTTACGGGCCAAACTATGGCTACACCTTC. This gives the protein CASSYGPNYGYTF.

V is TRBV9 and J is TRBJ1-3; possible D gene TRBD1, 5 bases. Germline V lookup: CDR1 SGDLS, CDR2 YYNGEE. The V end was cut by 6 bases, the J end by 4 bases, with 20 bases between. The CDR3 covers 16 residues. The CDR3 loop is CASTEFSGFDGNTIYF. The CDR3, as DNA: TGTGCCAGCACCGAATTTTCAGGGTTCGACGGAAACACCATATATTTT. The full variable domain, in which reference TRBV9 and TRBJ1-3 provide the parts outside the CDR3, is DSGVTQTPKHLITATGQRVTLRCSPRSGDLSVYWYQQSLDQGLQFLIQYYNGEERAKGNILERFSAQQFPDLHSELNLSSLELGDSALYFCASTEFSGFDGNTIYFGEGSWLTVV.

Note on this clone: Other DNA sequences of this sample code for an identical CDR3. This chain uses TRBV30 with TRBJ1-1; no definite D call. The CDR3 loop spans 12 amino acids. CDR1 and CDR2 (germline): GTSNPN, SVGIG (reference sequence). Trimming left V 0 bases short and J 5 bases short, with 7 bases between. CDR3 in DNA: TGTGCCTGGAGTGTGTCCGGGACTGAAGCTTTCTTT. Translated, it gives CAWSVSGTEAFF.

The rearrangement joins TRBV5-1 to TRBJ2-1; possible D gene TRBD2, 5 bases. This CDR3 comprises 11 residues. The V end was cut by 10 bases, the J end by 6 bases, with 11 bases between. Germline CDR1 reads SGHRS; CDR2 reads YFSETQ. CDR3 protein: CASRTGNEQFF. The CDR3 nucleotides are TGCGCCTCGCGGACTGGCAATGAGCAGTTCTTC.

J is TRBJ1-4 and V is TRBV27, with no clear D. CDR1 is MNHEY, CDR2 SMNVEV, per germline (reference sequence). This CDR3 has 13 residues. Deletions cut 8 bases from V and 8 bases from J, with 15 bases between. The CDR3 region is CASAGREGEKLFF. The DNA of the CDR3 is TGTGCCAGCGCTGGGAGGGAGGGCGAAAAACTGTTTTTT.

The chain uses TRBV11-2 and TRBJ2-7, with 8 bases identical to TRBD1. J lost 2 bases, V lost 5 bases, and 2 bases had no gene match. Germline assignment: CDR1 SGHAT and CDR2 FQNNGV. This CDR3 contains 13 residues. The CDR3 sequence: CASSPDRAYEQYF. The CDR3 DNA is TGTGCCAGCAGCCCGGACAGGGCCTACGAGCAGTACTTC. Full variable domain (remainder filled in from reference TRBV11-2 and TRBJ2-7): EAGVAQSPRYKIIEKRQSVAFWCNPISGHATLYWYQQILGQGPKLLIQFQNNGVVDDSQLPKDRFSAERLKGVDSTLKIQPAKLEDSAVYLCASSPDRAYEQYFGPGTRLTVT.

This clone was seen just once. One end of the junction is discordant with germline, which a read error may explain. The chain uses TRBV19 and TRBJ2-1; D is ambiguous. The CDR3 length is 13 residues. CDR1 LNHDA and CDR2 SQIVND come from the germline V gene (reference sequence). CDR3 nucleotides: TGTGCCAGTAGTATAGCCTCCGACAATGAGCAGTTCTTC. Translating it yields CASSIASDNEQFF.

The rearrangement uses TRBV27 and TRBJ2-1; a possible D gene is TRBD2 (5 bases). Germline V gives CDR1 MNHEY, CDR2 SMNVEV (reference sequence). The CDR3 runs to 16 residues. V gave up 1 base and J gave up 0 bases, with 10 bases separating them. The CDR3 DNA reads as TGTGCCAGCAGTTTATGGTTGGGGAGCTCCTACAATGAGCAGTTCTTC. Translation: CASSLWLGSSYNEQFF.

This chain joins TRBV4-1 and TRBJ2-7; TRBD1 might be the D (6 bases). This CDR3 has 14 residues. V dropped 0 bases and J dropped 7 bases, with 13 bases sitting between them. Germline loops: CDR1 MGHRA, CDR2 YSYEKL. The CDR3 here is CASSQDIQGREQYF. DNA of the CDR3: TGCGCCAGCAGCCAAGATATACAGGGTCGGGAGCAGTACTTC.

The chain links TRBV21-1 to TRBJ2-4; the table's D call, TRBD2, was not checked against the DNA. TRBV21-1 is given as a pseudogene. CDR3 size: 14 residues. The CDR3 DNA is TGTGCCAGCAGCAAAGATCTAGCCAAAAACATTCAGTACTTC. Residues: CASSKDLAKNIQYF.

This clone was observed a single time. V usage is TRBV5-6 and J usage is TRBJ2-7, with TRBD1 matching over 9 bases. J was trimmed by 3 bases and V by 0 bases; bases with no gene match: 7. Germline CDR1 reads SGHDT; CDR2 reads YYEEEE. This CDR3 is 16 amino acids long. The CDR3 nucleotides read TGTGCCAGCAGCTTGGCTGGACAGGGGAGGGACTACGAGCAGTACTTC. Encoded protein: CASSLAGQGRDYEQYF.